These 20 T cell receptor beta chains were sequenced from one sample in a study of control samples from healthy donors and cancer patients. The data were produced by immunoSEQ multiplex PCR, yet TCRdb's version contains in-frame clones alone and is incomplete. The table lists 130,000 or so clones, about nine tenths of them singletons. The sequencing sample was made of blood. The receptors derive from a woman aged 45-60 years in good health.

The V gene is TRBV9, the J gene TRBJ1-4; 9 nucleotides match TRBD1. The V segment lost 0 bases and the J segment 8 bases; nucleotides outside the gene matches: 8. The length of the CDR3 is 16 residues. CDR1 and CDR2 (germline): SGDLS, YYNGEE. The CDR3 is CASSVASDRGGEKLFF. DNA of the CDR3: TGTGCCAGCAGCGTAGCGTCAGACAGGGGGGGAGAAAAACTGTTTTTT.

The V call is TRBV7-6, the J call TRBJ1-3; D is uncertain. V was clipped by 5 bases and J by 2 bases, with 7 bases between them. The V gene's germline CDR1 is SGHVS and CDR2 FNYEAQ. This CDR3 has 13 residues. The CDR3 spells CASSPGPGNTIYF. The CDR3 nucleotides are TGTGCCAGCAGCCCTGGTCCTGGAAACACCATATATTTT.

The chain joins TRBV6-1 to TRBJ1-2; maybe TRBD1 (6 bases). V was clipped by 1 base and J by 7 bases, with 13 bases between them. Germline V CDR1 and CDR2: MNHNS, SASEGT. The CDR3 extends over 14 amino acids. The CDR3 DNA reads TGTGCCAGCAGTGAAGATGGGACAAGGGGTGGCTACACCTTC. It yields the protein CASSEDGTRGGYTF.

The V gene is TRBV5-6, the J gene TRBJ2-1; 7 bases align to TRBD1. The V and J ends lost 1 base and 14 bases, in that order; junction bases with no gene match: 6. Germline V gene sequence: CDR1 SGHDT, CDR2 YYEEEE. CDR3 length: 12 residues. The CDR3 DNA reads as TGTGCCAGCAGCTTGACCGGGACAGCGGAGTTCTTC. Translation gives CASSLTGTAEFF.

The chain joins TRBV5-1 to TRBJ2-3; TRBD2 agrees at 12 bases. The V gene end was trimmed by 2 bases and the J gene end by 3 bases; junction bases not matched to a gene: 7. CDR1 and CDR2 from the germline V gene are SGHRS and YFSETQ. This CDR3 spans 17 amino acids. In DNA form, the CDR3 reads TGCGCCAGCAGCTTTCGCCTAGCGGGGGGGGTAACAGATACGCAGTATTTT. It translates to CASSFRLAGGVTDTQYF.

This clone has a single count. The chain has TRBV12-5 and TRBJ1-2; no firm D call. Trimming cost V 0 bases and J 2 bases, with 13 bases left between them. The CDR3 extends over 16 amino acids. Germline-derived CDR1 and CDR2 are LGHNT and FRNRAP. The CDR3 loop is CASGLVPPPANYGYTF. The CDR3 bases are TGTGCTAGTGGTTTGGTCCCCCCCCCGGCGAACTATGGCTACACCTTC.

The CDR3 DNA is TGTGCCAGTATGGACAGGGCTTTTACCGGAAACACCATATATTTT. It codes for CASMDRAFTGNTIYF. This chain connects TRBV19 to TRBJ1-3; 8 bases align to TRBD1. This CDR3 contains 15 residues. The J segment lost 4 bases and the V segment lost 7 bases, leaving 9 bases of the junction unmatched. Germline assignment: CDR1 LNHDA and CDR2 SQIVND (reference sequence).

As regards this clone: The same CDR3 can be traced to other DNA sequences in this sample. DNA of the CDR3: TGTGCCAGCTCACCGAGGGGGGACACTGAAGCTTTCTTT. Encoded protein: CASSPRGDTEAFF. The chain recombines TRBV18 with TRBJ1-1; TRBD1 might be the D (6 bases). The germline V gene has CDR1 KGHSH and CDR2 LQKENI. This CDR3 contains 13 residues. V lost 3 bases to trimming and J lost 3 bases, with 8 bases between them.

The chain links TRBV7-2 to TRBJ2-3; no clear D gene. Germline CDR1 reads SGHTA; CDR2 reads FQGNSA. The CDR3 runs 16 residues. Trimming cost V 1 base and J 0 bases, with 11 bases left between them. This chain's CDR3 is CASSLEIGFSTDTQYF. CDR3 sequence (DNA): TGTGCCAGCAGCTTAGAGATAGGGTTTAGCACAGATACGCAGTATTTT.

The chain links TRBV28 to TRBJ1-2; 9 bases fit TRBD1. Trimming cost V 6 bases and J 6 bases; bases outside gene matches: 5. The germline V gene has CDR1 MDHEN and CDR2 SYDVKM. The CDR3 is 13 residues long. CDR3 nucleotides: TGTGCCAGCAGCCCACAGGGGGCGAATGGCTACACCTTC. It specifies CASSPQGANGYTF.

The V gene is TRBV10-2, the J gene TRBJ1-6; TRBD1 matches 9 bases. In germline, CDR1 is WSHSY, CDR2 SAAADI. The CDR3 length is 18 residues. V lost 3 bases and J lost 7; bases outside the gene matches: 13. This CDR3 is CASSDLGDRVFGNSPLHF. DNA of the CDR3: TGCGCCAGCAGTGACCTCGGGGACAGGGTGTTCGGGAATTCACCCCTCCACTTT.

The chain combines TRBV7-2 with TRBJ1-1; D is unclear. The V gene's germline CDR1 is SGHTA and CDR2 FQGNSA. Trimming took 6 bases from V and 1 from J, leaving 18 bases between them. This CDR3 has 16 residues. CDR3 residues: CASRMGNPSTNTEAFF. In DNA, the CDR3 is TGTGCCAGCAGAATGGGGAACCCCTCCACGAACACTGAAGCTTTCTTT.

The DNA for the CDR3 is TGTGCCAGCAGCCCCCGGTTTTGGGGCGGTAATTCACCCCTCCACTTT. It specifies CASSPRFWGGNSPLHF. V usage is TRBV7-2 and J usage is TRBJ1-6; a weak D match, TRBD1 (5 bases). With 5 bases removed from V and 6 bases from J, the gap between germline ends came to 17 bases. From germline, CDR1 is SGHTA and CDR2 FQGNSA. The CDR3 is 16 amino acids.

This chain links TRBV4-2 with TRBJ2-1; no clear D gene. This CDR3 region has 12 residues. Trimming took 0 bases from V and 8 from J, leaving 5 bases between them. Per the germline V gene, CDR1 is LGHNA and CDR2 is YNFKEQ. CDR3 sequence reads: CASSQDRDEQFF. In DNA, the CDR3 is TGTGCCAGCAGCCAAGATAGGGATGAGCAGTTCTTC.

This clone was counted once. V and J are TRBV7-9 and TRBJ2-1, with 7 bases fitting TRBD2. With 1 base clipped from V and 3 bases from J, the junction kept 0 bases outside the gene matches. Per the germline V gene, CDR1 is SEHNR and CDR2 is FQNEAQ (reference sequence). CDR3 size: 14 residues. This CDR3 is CASSLGGSYNEQFF. CDR3 nucleotides: TGTGCCAGCAGCTTAGGCGGGAGCTACAATGAGCAGTTCTTC.

The chain has TRBV7-9 and TRBJ2-6; 10 bases are a match to TRBD1. Germline V lookup: CDR1 SEHNR, CDR2 FQNEAQ (reference sequence). Trimming took 5 bases from V and 0 from J; bases not matched to a gene: 4. The CDR3 consists of 17 residues. CDR3 protein: CASSQDRGDSGANVLTF. In DNA form, the CDR3 reads TGTGCCAGCAGCCAGGACAGGGGGGACTCTGGGGCCAACGTCCTGACTTTC.

The chain joins TRBV6-5 to TRBJ1-2, with 7 bases lining up with TRBD1. Germline lookup yields CDR1 MNHEY and CDR2 SVGAGI. This CDR3 contains 13 residues. V was pared by 5 bases and J by 7 bases, with 7 bases of the junction left unmatched. The CDR3 bases are TGTGCCAGCAGTCGGGGACAGAGAGCTGGCTACACCTTC. It specifies CASSRGQRAGYTF.

The V and J genes are TRBV29-1 and TRBJ1-1; 7 bases map to TRBD1. Trimming at V came to 4 bases and at J to 1 base, leaving 3 bases not matched to a gene. Germline CDR1 and CDR2: SQVTM and ANQGSEA. CDR3 length: 13 amino acids. The CDR3: CSVGQGTNTEAFF. In DNA form, the CDR3 reads TGCAGCGTTGGACAGGGAACGAACACTGAAGCTTTCTTT.

The gene calls are TRBV15 and TRBJ1-5, with TRBD1 identical over 10 bases. This CDR3 contains 15 residues. The germline V gene encodes CDR1 LNHNV and CDR2 YYDKDF (reference sequence). V dropped 4 bases and J dropped 2; count of bases not matched to a gene: 2. CDR3 DNA: TGTGCCACCAGCAACGGACAGGGGGGCAATCAGCCCCAGCATTTT. Its protein product is CATSNGQGGNQPQHF.

The chain combines TRBV7-6 with TRBJ2-5; TRBD1 matches at 7 bases. J lost 2 bases, V lost 5 bases, and 8 bases had no gene match. The CDR3 extends over 15 amino acids. Germline CDR1 is SGHVS and CDR2 is FNYEAQ. CDR3 residues: CASSQRGQRQETQYF. The CDR3 coding sequence is TGTGCCAGCAGCCAACGGGGACAGCGACAAGAGACCCAGTACTTC.